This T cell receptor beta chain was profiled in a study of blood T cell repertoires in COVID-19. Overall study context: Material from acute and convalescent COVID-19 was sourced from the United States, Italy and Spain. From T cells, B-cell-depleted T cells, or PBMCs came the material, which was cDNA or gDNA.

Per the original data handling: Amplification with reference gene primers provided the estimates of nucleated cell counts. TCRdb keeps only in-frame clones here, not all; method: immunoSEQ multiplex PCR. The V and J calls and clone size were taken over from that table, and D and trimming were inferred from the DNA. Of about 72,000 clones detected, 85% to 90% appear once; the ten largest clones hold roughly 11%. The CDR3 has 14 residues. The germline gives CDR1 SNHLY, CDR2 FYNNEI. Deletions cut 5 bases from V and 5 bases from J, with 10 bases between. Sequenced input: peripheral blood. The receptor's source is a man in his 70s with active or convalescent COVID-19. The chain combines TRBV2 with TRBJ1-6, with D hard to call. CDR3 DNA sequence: TGTGCCAGCAGTAAAGAGGGAGATAATTCACCCCTCCACTTT. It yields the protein CASSKEGDNSPLHF.